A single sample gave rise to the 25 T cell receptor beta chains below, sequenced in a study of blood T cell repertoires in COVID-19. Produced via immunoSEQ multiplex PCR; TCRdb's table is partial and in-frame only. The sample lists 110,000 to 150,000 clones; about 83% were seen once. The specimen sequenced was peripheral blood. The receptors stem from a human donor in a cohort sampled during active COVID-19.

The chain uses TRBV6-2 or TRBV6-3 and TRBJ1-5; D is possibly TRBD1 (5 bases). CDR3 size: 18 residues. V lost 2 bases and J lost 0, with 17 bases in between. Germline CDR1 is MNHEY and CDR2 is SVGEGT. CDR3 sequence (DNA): TGTGCCAGCAGTTACCAGTTCGGGGGGGGTAATAGCAATCAGCCCCAGCATTTT. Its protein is CASSYQFGGGNSNQPQHF.

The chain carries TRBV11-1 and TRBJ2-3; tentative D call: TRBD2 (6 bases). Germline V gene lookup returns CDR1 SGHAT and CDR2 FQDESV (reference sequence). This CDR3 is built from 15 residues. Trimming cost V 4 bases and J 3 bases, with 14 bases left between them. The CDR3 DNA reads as TGTGCCAGCAGCTCTACGGGAGTAGCGACAGATACGCAGTATTTT. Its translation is CASSSTGVATDTQYF.

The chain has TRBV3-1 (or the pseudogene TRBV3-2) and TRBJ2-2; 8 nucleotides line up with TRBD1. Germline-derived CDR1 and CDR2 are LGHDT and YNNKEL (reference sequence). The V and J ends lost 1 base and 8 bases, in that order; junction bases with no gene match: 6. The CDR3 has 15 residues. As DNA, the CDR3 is TGTGCCAGCAGCCAAGGGACAGGGCTACCGGGGGAGCTGTTTTTT. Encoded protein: CASSQGTGLPGELFF.

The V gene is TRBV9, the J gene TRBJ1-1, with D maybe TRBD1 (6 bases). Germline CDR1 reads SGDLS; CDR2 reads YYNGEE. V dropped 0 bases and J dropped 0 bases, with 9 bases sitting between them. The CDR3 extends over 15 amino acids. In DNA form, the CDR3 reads TGTGCCAGCAGCGTAGCCCCAGGGGTGAACACTGAAGCTTTCTTT. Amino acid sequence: CASSVAPGVNTEAFF. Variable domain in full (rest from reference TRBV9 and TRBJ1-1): DSGVTQTPKHLITATGQRVTLRCSPRSGDLSVYWYQQSLDQGLQFLIQYYNGEERAKGNILERFSAQQFPDLHSELNLSSLELGDSALYFCASSVAPGVNTEAFFGQGTRLTVV.

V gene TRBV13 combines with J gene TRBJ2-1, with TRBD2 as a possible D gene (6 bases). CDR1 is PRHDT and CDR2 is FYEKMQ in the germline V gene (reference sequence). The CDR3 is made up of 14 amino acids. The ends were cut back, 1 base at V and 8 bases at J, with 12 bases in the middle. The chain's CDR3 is CASSLAGRGDEQFF. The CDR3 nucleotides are TGTGCCAGCAGCTTAGCCGGGAGAGGCGATGAGCAGTTCTTC.

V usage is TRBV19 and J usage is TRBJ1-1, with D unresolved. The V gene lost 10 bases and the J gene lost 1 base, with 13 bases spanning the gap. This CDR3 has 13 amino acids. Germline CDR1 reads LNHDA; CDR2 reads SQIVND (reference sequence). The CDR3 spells CATAAVENTEAFF. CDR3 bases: TGTGCCACCGCGGCGGTTGAGAACACTGAAGCTTTCTTT.

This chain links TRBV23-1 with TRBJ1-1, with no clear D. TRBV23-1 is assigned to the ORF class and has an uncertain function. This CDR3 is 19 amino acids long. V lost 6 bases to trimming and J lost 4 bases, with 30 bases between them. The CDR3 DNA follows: TGCGCCAGCAGACACCCAACCATACTCCGTGCGGGGTTCGTCACTGAAGCTTTCTTT. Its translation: CASRHPTILRAGFVTEAFF.

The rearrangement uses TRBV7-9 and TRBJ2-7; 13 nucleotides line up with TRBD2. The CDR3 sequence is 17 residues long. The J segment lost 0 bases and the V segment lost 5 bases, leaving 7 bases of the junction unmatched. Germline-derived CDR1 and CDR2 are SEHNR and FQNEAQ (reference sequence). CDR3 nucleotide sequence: TGTGCCAGCAGCCTTAGGACTAGCGGGAGCGACTCCTACGAGCAGTACTTC. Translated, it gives CASSLRTSGSDSYEQYF.

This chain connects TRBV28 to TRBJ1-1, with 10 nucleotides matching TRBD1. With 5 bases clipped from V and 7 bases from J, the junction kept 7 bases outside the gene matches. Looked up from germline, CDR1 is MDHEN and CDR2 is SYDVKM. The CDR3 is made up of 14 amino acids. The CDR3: CASSILRDRGEAFF. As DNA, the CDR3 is TGTGCCAGCAGTATCCTCCGGGACAGGGGTGAAGCTTTCTTT.

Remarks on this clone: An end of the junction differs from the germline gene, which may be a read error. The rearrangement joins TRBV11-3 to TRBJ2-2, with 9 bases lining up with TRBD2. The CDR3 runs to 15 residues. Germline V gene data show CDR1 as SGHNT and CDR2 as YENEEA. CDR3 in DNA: TGTGCCAGCAGCTTATCCACCGGGACTAGCCGGGACCTGTTTTTT. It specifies CASSLSTGTSRDLFF. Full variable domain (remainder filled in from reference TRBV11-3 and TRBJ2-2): EAGVVQSPRYKIIEKKQPVAFWCNPISGHNTLYWYLQNLGQGPELLIRYENEEAVDDSQLPKDRFSAERLKGVDSTLKIQPAELGDSAVYLCASSLSTGTSRDLFFGEGSRLTVL.

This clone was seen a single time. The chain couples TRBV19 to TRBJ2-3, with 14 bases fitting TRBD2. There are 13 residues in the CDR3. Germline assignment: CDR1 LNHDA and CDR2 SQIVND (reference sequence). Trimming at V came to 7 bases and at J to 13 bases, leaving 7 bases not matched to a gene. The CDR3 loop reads CASMGGLAGVEYF. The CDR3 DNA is TGTGCCAGTATGGGGGGACTAGCGGGAGTGGAGTATTTT.

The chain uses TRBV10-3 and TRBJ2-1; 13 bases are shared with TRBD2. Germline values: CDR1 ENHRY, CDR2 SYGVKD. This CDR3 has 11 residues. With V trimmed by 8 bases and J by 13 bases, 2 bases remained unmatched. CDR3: CAIGTSGIQFF. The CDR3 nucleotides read TGTGCCATCGGGACTAGCGGGATCCAGTTCTTC.

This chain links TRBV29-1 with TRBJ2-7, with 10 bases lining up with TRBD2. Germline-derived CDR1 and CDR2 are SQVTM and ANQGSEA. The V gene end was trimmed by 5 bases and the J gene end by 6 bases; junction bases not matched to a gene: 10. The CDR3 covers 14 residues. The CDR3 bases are TGCAGCGTTCTTTCCCCGGCTAGCGGGAGCGAGCAGTACTTC. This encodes CSVLSPASGSEQYF.

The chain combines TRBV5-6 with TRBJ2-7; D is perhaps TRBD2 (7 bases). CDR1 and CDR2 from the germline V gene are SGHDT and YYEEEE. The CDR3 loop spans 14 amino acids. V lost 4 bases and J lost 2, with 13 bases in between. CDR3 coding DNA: TGTGCCAGCAGCCGCAGGGGAGGGACCTACGAGCAGTACTTC. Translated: CASSRRGGTYEQYF.

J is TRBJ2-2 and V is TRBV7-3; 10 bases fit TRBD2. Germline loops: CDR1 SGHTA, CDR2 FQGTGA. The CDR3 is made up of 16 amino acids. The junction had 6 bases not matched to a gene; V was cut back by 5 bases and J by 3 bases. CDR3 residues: CASSVTSGMDTGELFF. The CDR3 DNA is TGTGCCAGCAGCGTTACTAGCGGGATGGACACCGGGGAGCTGTTTTTT.

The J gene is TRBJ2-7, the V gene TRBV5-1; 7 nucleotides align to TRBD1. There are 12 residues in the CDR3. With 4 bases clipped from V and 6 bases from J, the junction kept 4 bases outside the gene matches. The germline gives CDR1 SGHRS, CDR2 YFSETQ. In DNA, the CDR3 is TGCGCCAGCAGCCCAGGGGGAGTCGAGCAGTACTTC. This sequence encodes CASSPGGVEQYF.

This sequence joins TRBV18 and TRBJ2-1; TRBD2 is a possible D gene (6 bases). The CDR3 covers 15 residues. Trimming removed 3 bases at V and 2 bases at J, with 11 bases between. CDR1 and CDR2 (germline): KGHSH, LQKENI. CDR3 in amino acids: CASSPGGLPYNEQFF. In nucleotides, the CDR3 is TGTGCCAGCTCACCGGGAGGACTACCCTACAATGAGCAGTTCTTC.

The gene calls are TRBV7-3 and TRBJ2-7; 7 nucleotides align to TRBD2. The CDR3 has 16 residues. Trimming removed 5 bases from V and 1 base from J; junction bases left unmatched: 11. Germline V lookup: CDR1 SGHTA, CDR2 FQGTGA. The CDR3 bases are TGTGCCAGCAGCAATAACGGGCCTAGCGGATCCTACGAGCAGTACTTC. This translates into CASSNNGPSGSYEQYF. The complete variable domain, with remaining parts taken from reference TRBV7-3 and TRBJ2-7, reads GAGVSQTPSNKVTEKGKYVELRCDPISGHTALYWYRQSLGQGPEFLIYFQGTGAADDSGLPNDRFFAVRPEGSVSTLKIQRTERGDSAVYLCASSNNGPSGSYEQYFGPGTRLTVT.

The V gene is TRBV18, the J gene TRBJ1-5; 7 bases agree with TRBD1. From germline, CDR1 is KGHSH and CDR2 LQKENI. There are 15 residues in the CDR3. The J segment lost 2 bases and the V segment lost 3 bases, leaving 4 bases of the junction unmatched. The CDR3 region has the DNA TGTGCCAGCTCACCGCCCGGGACAGGCAATCAGCCCCAGCATTTT. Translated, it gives CASSPPGTGNQPQHF.

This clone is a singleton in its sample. The CDR3, as DNA: TGTGCCAGCAGCGGAGGGCCGGATGGCTACACCTTC. Residues: CASSGGPDGYTF. The J gene is TRBJ1-2, the V gene TRBV11-3; D is ambiguous. CDR1 is SGHNT and CDR2 is YENEEA in the germline V gene. V was cut by 5 bases and J by 6 bases, with 10 bases left in between. This CDR3 is built from 12 residues.

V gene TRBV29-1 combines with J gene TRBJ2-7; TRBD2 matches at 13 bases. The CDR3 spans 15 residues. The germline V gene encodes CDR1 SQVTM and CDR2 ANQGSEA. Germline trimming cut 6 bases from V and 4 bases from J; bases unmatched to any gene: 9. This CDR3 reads CSVRGRTSGSYEQYF. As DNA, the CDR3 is TGCAGCGTGAGGGGACGGACTAGCGGGAGTTACGAGCAGTACTTC.

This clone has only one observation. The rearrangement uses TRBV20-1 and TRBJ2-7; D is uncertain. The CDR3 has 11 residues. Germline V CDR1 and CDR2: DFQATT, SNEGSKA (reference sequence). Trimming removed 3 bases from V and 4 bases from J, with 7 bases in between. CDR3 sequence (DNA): TGCAGTGCTAGTGCTTATTACGAGCAGTACTTC. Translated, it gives CSASAYYEQYF.

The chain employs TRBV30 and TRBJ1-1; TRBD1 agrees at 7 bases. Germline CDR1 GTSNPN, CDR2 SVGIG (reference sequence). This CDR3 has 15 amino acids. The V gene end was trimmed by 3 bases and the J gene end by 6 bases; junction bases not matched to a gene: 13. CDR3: CAWSPGVGGWPEAFF. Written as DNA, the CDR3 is TGTGCCTGGAGCCCCGGGGTAGGGGGCTGGCCTGAAGCTTTCTTT.

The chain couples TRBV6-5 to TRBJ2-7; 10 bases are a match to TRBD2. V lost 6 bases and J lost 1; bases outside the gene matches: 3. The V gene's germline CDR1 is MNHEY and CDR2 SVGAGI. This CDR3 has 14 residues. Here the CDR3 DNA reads TGTGCCAGCAGCGGGACTAGCGTTTCCTACGAGCAGTACTTC. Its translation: CASSGTSVSYEQYF.

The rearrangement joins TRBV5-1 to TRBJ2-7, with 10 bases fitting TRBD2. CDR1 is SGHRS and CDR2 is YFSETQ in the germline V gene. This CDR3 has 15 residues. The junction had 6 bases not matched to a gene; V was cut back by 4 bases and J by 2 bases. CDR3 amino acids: CASSQGLASTYEQYF. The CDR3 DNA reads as TGCGCCAGCAGCCAGGGACTAGCGAGCACCTACGAGCAGTACTTC.